The present T cell receptor beta chain was sequenced within a study of CD8+ T cells in alopecia areata (dated by TCRdb to 2017 to 2018). Study-level background: The treated patients, all with moderate-to-severe alopecia areata, were enrolled in an open-label pilot trial of oral tofacitinib given at 5 to 10 mg twice daily. Scalp tissue and sorted CD4+ and CD8+ peripheral blood T cells from patchy and totalis/universalis alopecia areata patients and from healthy controls were covered by human TCRbeta sequencing. To study T cell clonal expansion in alopecia areata, the researchers applied high-throughput TCRbeta sequencing to both the C3H/HeJ mouse model and human patients. For the treated patients, the SALT score, which quantifies what percentage of scalp surface area is affected, served as the measure of disease severity. Biopsies were taken from tofacitinib-treated patients at baseline and again at 4 and 24 weeks into treatment, and several of those patients also had a later scalp biopsy. Amplification of TCRbeta CDR3 regions was done by immunoSEQ multiplex PCR using 35 Vbeta forward primers and 13 Jbeta reverse primers. Patients stayed on tofacitinib for 6 to 18 months and then had 6 months of follow-up off drug so that delayed response and recurrence could be assessed. RNA was extracted with the PAXgene miRNA kit for fixed scalp, the miRNeasy kit for PBMCs, and the RNeasy kit for mouse skin. Scalp clonality was compared across normal scalp (n=4), patchy alopecia areata scalp (n=8), and alopecia totalis/universalis scalp (n=8). Results and caveats for the whole study, not just this receptor: Shared TCR sequences between patients were less evident than in mice, which may be partly attributable to HLA diversity in the patient population. Because the treated cohort was small and included a single nonresponder, larger studies are needed to assess links between baseline CD8+ expansion and response. During tofacitinib treatment, many expanded lesional clones stuck around in both scalp and blood, and this persistence may partly explain why relapse happens after treatment is stopped. Scalp clonality and the number of expanded CD8+ clones among the top 100 scalp clones were significantly decreased by tofacitinib. Scalp TCR repertoire analysis is complicated because resident alphabeta T cells in normal human skin are also sequenced, whereas mouse skin is dominated by gammadelta T cells. Lesional scalp, especially in alopecia totalis/universalis, showed higher clonality and more expanded CD8+ clones than normal scalp, suggesting antigenic drive.

The time point tag for this specimen amounts to: about four weeks on oral tofacitinib. The label giving this sample's treatment or condition can be read as: oral pan-JAK inhibitor, 5-10 mg twice daily. From alopecia areata patients, peripheral blood was collected along with lesional scalp punch biopsies. PBMCs were isolated by density centrifugation and stained for CD3, CD4 and CD8, after which CD4+ and CD8+ T cells were sorted on a FACSAria. About this clone itself: Its antigen is still unknown. Base quality data are lacking; no much larger clone is found one base away.

Receptors were amplified or captured by the immunoSEQ multiplex PCR assay. RNA was extracted from all samples and reverse transcribed into cDNA, which served as template for TCR sequencing. First-strand cDNA was synthesized using SuperScript III with a 2:1 mix of oligo-dT and random hexamers. A synthetic immune receptor repertoire was used to gauge amplification bias, and whatever bias remained was removed computationally. Concerning the study's data processing: After raw reads were preprocessed to remove errors, the CDR3 was defined following IMGT conventions as running from the conserved cysteine to phenylalanine. Clonality was computed as 1 minus the Shannon entropy, with the entropy normalized by log2 of the number of productive unique TCRs. CD4 or CD8 identity of scalp clones was inferred by cross-referencing scalp TCRbeta sequences with sorted blood CD4 and CD8 repertoires. The clones in this table, taken by TCRdb from immuneACCESS, are in-frame only. Not every clone is retained; where verified, under half of the shortfall comes from an unresolved V gene, and the cause of the rest is unknown. V, J and clone size were drawn from that table, and D and trimming were deduced from the DNA. Recorded for this sample are 130,000 to 150,000 clones; 65% to 90% of them occurred a single time. Clones ranked in the top ten supply 25% of the sample.

CDR3 length: 14 amino acids, cysteine to phenylalanine. The retained sequence is limited to the CDR3, 42 bases, with the frame set at the first base. Via the germline V gene (reference sequence), CDR1 is MNHNY and CDR2 SVGAGI. V is clipped by 1 base and J by 5 bases, and the sequence between their germline boundaries is 9 bases long. The sample in question was CD8+ T cells sorted from blood, obtained at week 4, from a patient treated with tofacitinib. The clonotype was recovered from a human donor with alopecia areata. Rearrangement joined TRBV6-6 to TRBJ2-1; the D gene is unclear. The nucleotide sequence reads TGTGCCAGCAGTTACTTCACGGAGAACAATGAGCAGTTCTTC. Translated, it gives CASSYFTENNEQFF.